This TCR beta chain was documented in a study of blood T cell repertoires in COVID-19 (dated by TCRdb to the early 2020s). Looking at the study overall: Samples covering the acute and convalescent phases of COVID-19 were provided by collaborators in the United States, Italy and Spain. The prospective study material was composed of cDNA or gDNA derived from T cells, B-cell-depleted T cells, or PBMCs. The dataset comprised deeply sampled blood TCRbeta repertoires from subjects exposed to, actively infected with, or recovered from COVID-19. The repertoires were released in a freely available public database intended as a resource for research on the immune response to SARS-CoV-2. Samples were obtained from the ongoing ImmuneRACE study (first 160 participants) and from about 1,300 subjects provided by 6 global collaborators. A de-identified subject ID, COVID-19 status, age in years and sex were almost always included in the sample metadata. HLA class I and class II types, where available, came from metadata supplied by the sample provider rather than from assay-based typing. What the authors observed across the whole study: The amount of clinical and demographic metadata varied by source and participant and was provided uncurated.

The immunoSEQ Assay, a bias-controlled multiplex PCR, was used to amplify TCRbeta CDR3 regions from genomic DNA. Concerning the study's data processing: Within the assay, amplification of reference gene primers was used to estimate how many nucleated cells each sample contained. Sequence reads were collapsed and filtered to measure the absolute abundance of every unique TCRbeta CDR3 rearrangement. For each sample, productive Simpson clonality was calculated as the square root of Simpson's diversity index across productive rearrangements. The immuneACCESS repertoire file appears here via TCRdb, limited to in-frame rearrangements. These files lack a portion of the clones; in checked studies, under half of the deficit traces to unresolved V genes, and the cause of the others is not known. Clone size and V and J calls were adopted from that table, with D and trimming inferred from the DNA. The sample table contains approximately 240,000 clones; only one count was recorded for about nine tenths of them. More than 5% of the sample goes to the ten largest clones.

Enrolling through a virtual design, the prospective study's participants ranged in age from about 18 to 89 years and lived across some 22 United States geographic areas. In the prospective study, cohorts were assigned on the basis of participant-reported clinical history obtained from a screening survey and a study questionnaire. Mobile phlebotomists in the prospective study collected whole blood, serum and a nasopharyngeal or oropharyngeal swab from every participant. Participants in the prospective study had the option to provide additional blood draws and questionnaires over an approximately 2-month period. Before DNA extraction, prospective study blood samples were shipped either frozen or at room temperature. The CDR3 measures 11 amino acids from cysteine to phenylalanine. Just the 33-base CDR3 DNA is kept, in frame starting at base 1. Trimming takes 9 bases from V and 4 bases from J, and the germline ends sit 9 bases apart. CDR1 and CDR2 are read off the germline V gene as MNHEY and SVGAGI.

Of note for this clone: The antigen this receptor binds is unknown. Base qualities are not provided; no much larger clone lies one nucleotide away.

Source material: PBMCs or T cells enriched from blood (not recorded which). This TCR was sampled from a woman in her 30s with acute COVID-19. The rearrangement combines TRBV6-5 with TRBJ1-1; the D gene lacks a confident call. The CDR3 has the sequence CASLYLTEAFF. The bases read TGTGCCAGTCTATATCTCACTGAAGCTTTCTTT.